This TCR beta chain was recovered during a study of shared clonotypes between healthy human individuals. For this clone: Its antigen remains unknown.

Study processing details: ImmunoSEQ sequences covered only the junction and lacked quality scores; filtering therefore differed. Assay: immunoSEQ multiplex PCR; the TCRdb copy retains only in-frame clones and omits some. V and J calls plus clone size are reproduced from that table; the DNA served to infer D and trimming. Of some 2,500,000 clones listed, approximately 93% are singletons. Whole-study results and caveats: Clonotypes that were shared across a handful of donors made up roughly 5% of naive CD4 clonotypes.

In the CD4+ fraction, cells were divided into CD45RA+ naive and CD45RA-negative memory subsets. The CDR3 length is 16 residues. The ends lost 0 bases at V and 2 bases at J; junction bases unmatched: 4. Germline assignment: CDR1 MNHEY and CDR2 SMNVEV (reference sequence). The V call is TRBV27, the J call TRBJ2-7, with TRBD2 identical over 10 bases. The sequence came from a man between 18 and 29 years old in good health. Some clones in this sample may be carry-over from other donors' samples. Material: naive CD4+ T cells from PBMCs. Regarding subset: CD45RA+ positively selected. CDR3 loop: CASSLSRLAGAYEQYF. The DNA for the CDR3 is TGTGCCAGCAGTTTATCGCGGCTAGCGGGAGCCTACGAGCAGTACTTC.